The 10 T cell receptor beta chains below all came from one sample that was sequenced in a study of blood T cell repertoires in COVID-19. Generated by immunoSEQ multiplex PCR, the TCRdb table keeps only in-frame clones and is missing some. The sample has hundreds of thousands of clones, about nine tenths seen once. Sequencing was carried out using peripheral blood. The receptors shown here come from a man over 45 with acute or convalescent COVID-19.

The chain links TRBV19 to TRBJ2-2; TRBD2 might be the D (6 bases). Germline V gene lookup returns CDR1 LNHDA and CDR2 SQIVND (reference sequence). The CDR3 spans 15 residues. Trimming shortened V by 5 bases and J by 4 bases, and 14 bases separated the two germline ends. CDR3 sequence (DNA): TGTGCCAGTAGTCCGGGGGAGGCCGGCACCGGGGAGCTGTTTTTT. Translated: CASSPGEAGTGELFF.

DNA for the CDR3: TGTGCCAGCAGACCGACTAGCGGGGCGCCGTACTTC. As protein: CASRPTSGAPYF. The V call is TRBV11-2, the J call TRBJ2-7, with TRBD2 matching 11 bases. The CDR3 is 12 residues long. CDR1 and CDR2 (germline): SGHAT, FQNNGV. V trimming: 6 bases; J trimming: 12 bases; junction bases outside the gene matches: 7.

Details on this clone: Within the sample, other DNA sequences also encode this same CDR3. The V gene is TRBV5-1, the J gene TRBJ1-2; D unclear. This CDR3 region has 11 residues. The ends were cut back, 3 bases at V and 4 bases at J, with 4 bases in the middle. CDR1 SGHRS and CDR2 YFSETQ come from the germline V gene. For the CDR3, the DNA is TGCGCCAGCAGCTCCAGCTATGGCTACACCTTC. Protein sequence: CASSSSYGYTF.

The chain joins TRBV15 to TRBJ1-2, with D possibly matching TRBD1 (5 bases). This CDR3 region has 14 residues. Germline CDR1 is LNHNV and CDR2 is YYDKDF (reference sequence). The ends were cut back, 5 bases at V and 8 bases at J, with 18 bases in the middle. Here the CDR3 reads CATSRGGGFGGYTF. The CDR3 DNA reads as TGTGCCACCAGCCGGGGCGGAGGGTTTGGAGGCTACACCTTC.

The CDR3 loop reads CASSFEQGYRNQPQHF. CDR3 coding DNA: TGTGCCAGCAGCTTTGAACAGGGCTATCGAAATCAGCCCCAGCATTTT. V gene TRBV7-9 combines with J gene TRBJ1-5, with a possible D match to TRBD1 (6 bases). The CDR3 is 16 amino acids. Looked up from germline, CDR1 is SEHNR and CDR2 is FQNEAQ (reference sequence). Between the trimmed V and J ends, which lost 3 bases and 4 bases, there was a span of 16 bases.

J is TRBJ2-5 and V is TRBV3-1 (or the pseudogene TRBV3-2); 12 nucleotides line up with TRBD2. This CDR3 has 17 amino acids. V shed 1 base, J shed 5 bases, and the junction held 8 bases outside the gene matches. Germline assignment: CDR1 LGHDT and CDR2 YNNKEL (reference sequence). The CDR3 loop is CASSQGLAGGQGETQYF. CDR3 bases: TGTGCCAGCAGCCAAGGTCTAGCGGGGGGGCAGGGCGAGACCCAGTACTTC.

This clone was detected only a few times. This rearrangement joins TRBV7-2 to TRBJ1-1; D is undetermined. CDR1 and CDR2 from the germline V gene are SGHTA and FQGNSA. The CDR3 loop spans 15 amino acids. Between the trimmed V and J ends, which lost 4 bases and 1 base, there was a span of 13 bases. CDR3 in amino acids: CASSSPGGRNTEAFF. In nucleotides, the CDR3 is TGTGCCAGCAGCTCCCCGGGAGGGCGGAACACTGAAGCTTTCTTT.

V gene TRBV5-1 combines with J gene TRBJ1-4; 7 nucleotides line up with TRBD1. The ends lost 0 bases at V and 8 bases at J; junction bases unmatched: 4. The CDR3 contains 14 residues. Germline-derived CDR1 and CDR2 are SGHRS and YFSETQ. In DNA, the CDR3 is TGCGCCAGCAGCTTGGGCACAGGGGACGAAAAACTGTTTTTT. Translating it yields CASSLGTGDEKLFF.

This chain uses TRBV7-2 with TRBJ1-6; D perhaps matches TRBD1 (6 bases). Germline CDR1 is SGHTA and CDR2 is FQGNSA. This CDR3 has 18 residues. Trimming left V 4 bases short and J 0 bases short, with 16 bases between. The CDR3 nucleotides are TGTGCCAGCAGCTCCCCTGACAGGACCCTCTCCTATAATTCACCCCTCCACTTT. Encoded protein: CASSSPDRTLSYNSPLHF.

The CDR3, as DNA: TGCAGCGTTGTGGGCAGGGCGAACACTGAAGCTTTCTTT. This codes for CSVVGRANTEAFF. The chain carries TRBV29-1 and TRBJ1-1, with TRBD1 as a possible D gene (5 bases). Per germline, CDR1 SQVTM and CDR2 ANQGSEA. Trimming took 4 bases from V and 1 from J, leaving 10 bases between them. The length of the CDR3 is 13 residues.